This passage covers 22 T cell receptor beta chains from one sample sequenced in a study of blood T cell repertoires in COVID-19 (dated by TCRdb to the early 2020s). The library was prepared using the immunoSEQ multiplex PCR assay. TCRdb took this table from immuneACCESS and kept in-frame rearrangements with V and J called. Such tables lack part of the clones; where checked against another copy, unresolved V genes explain under half of the gap, and the rest is unexplained. Present in this sample are roughly 92,000 clones, around 86% of which were seen just once. Less than 5% of the sample comes from the top ten. The sample was peripheral blood. The receptors here all came from a woman aged 80 or over with acute or convalescent COVID-19.

The V and J genes are TRBV21-1 and TRBJ2-2; TRBD2 is the table's D call, not checked against the DNA. TRBV21-1 is labeled a pseudogene. The CDR3 sequence is 16 residues long. CDR3: CASSKERGPNTGELFF. For the CDR3, the DNA is TGTGCCAGCAGCAAAGAGAGAGGGCCGAACACCGGGGAGCTGTTTTTT.

The DNA of the CDR3 is TGTGCCAGCTCACCGTACAGGGACGGCTACACCTTC. Residues: CASSPYRDGYTF. The chain recombines TRBV18 with TRBJ1-2; tentatively, D is TRBD1 (6 bases). The germline V gene encodes CDR1 KGHSH and CDR2 LQKENI. The CDR3 consists of 12 residues. The ends were cut back, 3 bases at V and 8 bases at J, with 10 bases in the middle.

This chain joins TRBV5-1 and TRBJ2-3; 7 bases map to TRBD1. Germline CDR1 is SGHRS and CDR2 is YFSETQ. V lost 6 bases to trimming and J lost 1 base; unmatched junction nucleotides: 5. CDR3 size: 14 residues. DNA for the CDR3: TGCGCCAGCACTACCCAGGGGGGCACAGATACGCAGTATTTT. Its protein is CASTTQGGTDTQYF. The entire variable domain, with the rest obtained from reference TRBV5-1 and TRBJ2-3, is as follows: KAGVTQTPRYLIKTRGQQVTLSCSPISGHRSVSWYQQTPGQGLQFLFEYFSETQRNKGNFPGRFSGRQFSNSRSEMNVSTLELGDSALYLCASTTQGGTDTQYFGPGTRLTVL.

Here the CDR3 reads CASMGSRTSGRLSYNEQFF. The DNA for the CDR3 is TGTGCCAGTATGGGCAGTCGGACTAGCGGGAGGTTATCCTACAATGAGCAGTTCTTC. The chain recombines TRBV19 with TRBJ2-1; TRBD2 matches at 14 bases. This CDR3 is 19 amino acids long. V lost 7 bases, J lost 1 base, and 12 bases stayed unmatched. Germline values: CDR1 LNHDA, CDR2 SQIVND (reference sequence).

The chain combines TRBV6-1 with TRBJ2-3, with 9 bases identical to TRBD2. The CDR3 is made up of 15 amino acids. Germline lookup yields CDR1 MNHNS and CDR2 SASEGT. V lost 8 bases and J lost 8; bases outside the gene matches: 14. DNA of the CDR3: TGTGCCAGCGGAACAAGCGGGGGGCCCGTTGGTACGCAGTATTTT. As protein: CASGTSGGPVGTQYF.

V usage is TRBV10-3 and J usage is TRBJ2-6; D perhaps matches TRBD2 (5 bases). The CDR3 is made up of 15 amino acids. The germline V gene has CDR1 ENHRY and CDR2 SYGVKD. The V and J ends lost 6 bases and 0 bases respectively, with 9 bases between them. CDR3 sequence reads: CAIRGSGSGANVLTF. As DNA, the CDR3 is TGTGCCATCAGAGGGAGCGGCTCTGGGGCCAACGTCCTGACTTTC.

The chain couples TRBV19 to TRBJ2-1; 12 bases map to TRBD1. The germline V gene has CDR1 LNHDA and CDR2 SQIVND (reference sequence). The CDR3 has 16 amino acids. With 3 bases clipped from V and 7 bases from J, the junction kept 7 bases outside the gene matches. The CDR3, as DNA: TGTGCCAGTAGTATGGGACAGGGGGCAGGTGGTAATGAGCAGTTCTTC. Protein sequence: CASSMGQGAGGNEQFF.

This clone was recorded only once. The chain recombines TRBV6-5 with TRBJ1-1, with a weak D call TRBD1 (6 bases). Per germline, CDR1 MNHEY and CDR2 SVGAGI. The V gene lost 5 bases and the J gene lost 2 bases, with 12 bases spanning the gap. The CDR3 totals 14 residues. The CDR3 region is CASSLRTVNTEAFF. CDR3 coding DNA: TGTGCCAGCAGTCTCCGGACAGTTAACACTGAAGCTTTCTTT.

The chain joins TRBV18 to TRBJ1-5; D ambiguous. The V end lost 3 bases, the J end lost 4 bases, and 7 bases lay between the germline ends. From germline, CDR1 is KGHSH and CDR2 LQKENI. The length of the CDR3 is 13 residues. The CDR3 sequence is CASSPGSNQPQHF. In DNA form, the CDR3 reads TGTGCCAGCTCACCCGGTTCGAATCAGCCCCAGCATTTT. Drawing the rest from reference TRBV18 and TRBJ1-5, the complete variable domain is NAGVMQNPRHLVRRRGQEARLRCSPMKGHSHVYWYRQLPEEGLKFMVYLQKENIIDESGMPKERFSAEFPKEGPSILRIQQVVRGDSAAYFCASSPGSNQPQHFGDGTRLSIL.

The rearrangement uses TRBV3-1 (or the pseudogene TRBV3-2) and TRBJ1-2; D is ambiguous. The CDR3 is made up of 13 amino acids. Germline-derived CDR1 and CDR2 are LGHDT and YNNKEL (reference sequence). The ends were cut back, 1 base at V and 6 bases at J, with 9 bases in the middle. The CDR3: CASSQGYGNGYTF. CDR3 in DNA: TGTGCCAGCAGCCAAGGATACGGGAATGGCTACACCTTC.

The CDR3 region is CASSTSPDTYEQYF. CDR3 coding DNA: TGTGCCAGTAGTACTTCGCCGGACACCTACGAGCAGTACTTC. The chain has TRBV19 and TRBJ2-7, with D possibly matching TRBD1 (5 bases). CDR1 and CDR2 (germline): LNHDA, SQIVND (reference sequence). Trimming stripped 4 bases from V and 2 bases from J, with 12 bases between. This CDR3 contains 14 residues.

As regards this clone: The same CDR3 also results from other DNA sequences found in this sample. The V and J genes are TRBV3-1 (or the pseudogene TRBV3-2) and TRBJ1-5; D is possibly TRBD1 (5 bases). This CDR3 has 15 residues. The germline V and J ends were trimmed by 1 base and 0 bases, with 7 bases remaining between them. CDR1 LGHDT and CDR2 YNNKEL come from the germline V gene (reference sequence). The CDR3 loop is CASSQAGGSNQPQHF. Written as DNA, the CDR3 is TGTGCCAGCAGCCAAGCCGGGGGTAGCAATCAGCCCCAGCATTTT.

V usage is TRBV7-9 and J usage is TRBJ2-7; a possible D gene is TRBD2 (5 bases). Trimming shortened V by 4 bases and J by 6 bases, and 13 bases separated the two germline ends. This CDR3 has 13 residues. CDR1 and CDR2 from the germline V gene are SEHNR and FQNEAQ (reference sequence). CDR3 bases: TGTGCCAGCAGCTATGCGAGGGATGGCGAGCAGTACTTC. Translating gives CASSYARDGEQYF.

The V call is TRBV29-1, the J call TRBJ1-1; 8 bases are a match to TRBD1. CDR3 length equals 14 residues. Germline V gene lookup returns CDR1 SQVTM and CDR2 ANQGSEA. J was trimmed by 5 bases and V by 6 bases; bases with no gene match: 11. CDR3 in DNA: TGCAGCGTGGGGGCCGGGACAGGCGGGACTGAAGCTTTCTTT. It is translated as CSVGAGTGGTEAFF.

The V call is TRBV2, the J call TRBJ1-6; 11 bases line up with TRBD1. The CDR3 is 15 amino acids. V lost 6 bases, J lost 6 bases, and 4 bases stayed unmatched. CDR1 is SNHLY, CDR2 FYNNEI, per germline. This CDR3 reads CASSGQGAFNSPLHF. The CDR3 bases are TGTGCCAGCAGCGGACAGGGGGCGTTTAATTCACCCCTCCACTTT. Combining the CDR3 with reference TRBV2 and TRBJ1-6 gives the whole variable domain EPEVTQTPSHQVTQMGQEVILRCVPISNHLYFYWYRQILGQKVEFLVSFYNNEISEKSEIFDDQFSVERPDGSNFTLKIRSTKLEDSAMYFCASSGQGAFNSPLHFGNGTRLTVT.

The chain combines TRBV19 with TRBJ1-4; maybe TRBD1 (5 bases). Trimming removed 0 bases from V and 8 bases from J, with 13 bases in between. CDR3 length: 15 amino acids. Per germline, CDR1 LNHDA and CDR2 SQIVND (reference sequence). CDR3 in amino acids: CASSIDSPGEEKLFF. CDR3 in DNA: TGTGCCAGTAGTATAGACAGCCCGGGGGAAGAAAAACTGTTTTTT.

This chain links TRBV11-3 with TRBJ2-2, with 9 bases that match TRBD1. The J segment lost 3 bases and the V segment lost 1 base, leaving 0 bases of the junction unmatched. The CDR3 consists of 15 residues. CDR1 and CDR2 from the germline V gene are SGHNT and YENEEA. CDR3 nucleotides: TGTGCCAGCAGCTTAGGGACAGGGGACACCGGGGAGCTGTTTTTT. Its protein is CASSLGTGDTGELFF.

The rearrangement links TRBV19 to TRBJ2-5; a weak D match, TRBD2 (6 bases). There are 14 residues in the CDR3. Germline CDR1 is LNHDA and CDR2 is SQIVND (reference sequence). V was clipped by 3 bases and J by 4 bases, with 12 bases between them. CDR3 amino acids: CASSMTAGGETQYF. CDR3 nucleotides: TGTGCCAGTAGTATGACAGCGGGCGGAGAGACCCAGTACTTC.

The genes are TRBV10-2 and TRBJ2-1, with TRBD2 identical over 13 bases. V was clipped by 4 bases and J by 5 bases; unmatched bases: 2. The CDR3 spans 15 residues. CDR1 is WSHSY and CDR2 is SAAADI in the germline V gene. For the CDR3, the DNA is TGCGCCAGCAGTGGGACTAGCGGGAGAAACAATGAGCAGTTCTTC. This translates into CASSGTSGRNNEQFF.

The V call is TRBV18, the J call TRBJ2-7, with 11 bases that match TRBD1. The J segment lost 7 bases and the V segment lost 6 bases, leaving 5 bases of the junction unmatched. This CDR3 has 13 residues. Germline CDR1 KGHSH, CDR2 LQKENI. The CDR3 DNA follows: TGTGCCAGCTCGCTGGACAGGGGGCGTGAGCAGTACTTC. Protein: CASSLDRGREQYF.

The V gene is TRBV19, the J gene TRBJ1-4; D uncertain. Trimming took off 11 bases at V and 3 bases at J, with 13 bases between the two ends. Germline V gene sequence: CDR1 LNHDA, CDR2 SQIVND (reference sequence). CDR3 length: 13 residues. The CDR3 DNA is TGTGCCGTCGAGGGTCGGTCTAATGAAAAACTGTTTTTT. This gives the protein CAVEGRSNEKLFF.

The chain is built from TRBV7-8 and TRBJ1-3, with a possible D match to TRBD1 (6 bases). V lost 5 bases, J lost 0 bases, and 11 bases lay in between. The CDR3 spans 15 residues. Germline V gene sequence: CDR1 SGHVS, CDR2 FQNEAQ. CDR3 bases: TGTGCCAGCAGCCCAGGACAGTCCTCTGGAAACACCATATATTTT. This codes for CASSPGQSSGNTIYF.